This T cell receptor (beta chain) was sequenced for a study of blood T cell repertoires in COVID-19. Clones were sequenced by immunoSEQ multiplex PCR, and TCRdb holds only the in-frame ones, with some missing. The table shows fewer than 200,000 clones, with approximately 85% occurring only once. Germline assignment: CDR1 MNHEY and CDR2 SMNVEV (reference sequence). V lost 6 bases and J 7 bases, leaving 9 bases between the germline ends. This CDR3 contains 12 residues. The chain has TRBV27 and TRBJ2-2; D is unresolved. This TCR was sampled from a woman aged 18-29 years who had recovered from COVID-19. The sample consisted of PBMCs or T cells enriched from blood (not recorded which). CDR3 sequence (DNA): TGTGCCAGCAGCGACATTCTCGGGGAGCTGTTTTTT. Encoded protein: CASSDILGELFF.